This is a list of T cell receptor beta chains from one sample in a study of cytotoxic CD8 clonotypes in ibrutinib-treated CLL. Clones were sequenced by immunoSEQ multiplex PCR, and TCRdb holds only the in-frame ones, with some missing. Among approximately 120,000 clones listed, about 85% were seen once. This specimen consisted of PBMCs, obtained after 24 months of ibrutinib treatment. All receptors come from a human donor with chronic lymphocytic leukemia. The CDR3 runs from the conserved cysteine through the conserved F or W. The order of the fields is J gene, V gene, D gene, clone size, CDR3 DNA, CDR3 protein. D genes are given only for firm matches. Expanded clones are given a class, and other clones once, few, many or no size at all.

>TRBJ1-1|TRBV11-2|NA|NA
TGTGCCAGCAGCTTGGGGCGAACAGGGAATTATAGGTTGGCTGAAGCTTTCTTT
CASSLGRTGNYRLAEAFF
>TRBJ2-2|TRBV9|TRBD1|NA
TGTGCCAGCAGCGTACTCCCCGGGGGACAGGGTAACACCGGGGAGCTGTTTTTT
CASSVLPGGQGNTGELFF
>TRBJ1-4|TRBV27|TRBD1|NA
TGTGCCAGCAGTTTTTGGACAGGGGGCTTTGCAACTAATGAAAAACTGTTTTTT
CASSFWTGGFATNEKLFF
>TRBJ2-5|TRBV7-2|TRBD1|NA
TGTGCCAGCAGCAAACAGGGGGCTGAGGAGACCCAGTACTTC
CASSKQGAEETQYF
>TRBJ2-1|TRBV7-8|NA|NA
TGTGCCAGCAGCTCGAGGGGGTTACGGTCCTACAATGAGCAGTTCTTC
CASSSRGLRSYNEQFF
>TRBJ2-5|TRBV6-1|TRBD2|NA
TGTGCCAGCAGTCCAGGACTAGCCGGGAGGGAGACCCAGTACTTC
CASSPGLAGRETQYF
>TRBJ2-1|TRBV6-5|TRBD1|NA
TGTGCCAGCAGTTACTCTGAGGGGGCTGTTGGGCAGTTCTTC
CASSYSEGAVGQFF
>TRBJ1-5|TRBV5-6|NA|NA
TGTGCCAGCAGCTTGGGTTGGCAGTTCAATCAGCCCCAGCATTTT
CASSLGWQFNQPQHF
>TRBJ2-7|TRBV2|TRBD1|NA
TGTGCCAGCAGTGAAGCGCCCTCAGGGGGCACGTACGAGCAGTACTTC
CASSEAPSGGTYEQYF
>TRBJ1-4|TRBV30|NA|once
TGTGCCTGGAGTGTACTACATGAAAAACTGTTTTTT
CAWSVLHEKLFF
>TRBJ1-2|TRBV28|NA|once
TGTGCCAGCAGTATGAATGGGAGGTATGGCTACACCTTC
CASSMNGRYGYTF
>TRBJ1-4|TRBV4-3|TRBD1|NA
TGCGCCAGCAGCCCCCCAGGACAGGGGAAGGGTGCAACTAATGAAAAACTGTTTTTT
CASSPPGQGKGATNEKLFF
>TRBJ1-2|TRBV30|NA|NA
TGTGCCTGGAGTGTACATATCGGGCAGGGTGTCTATGGCTACACCTTC
CAWSVHIGQGVYGYTF
>TRBJ1-6|TRBV7-8|TRBD1|few
TGTGCCAGCAGCCGCAGAGGACAGGGAAATTCACCCCTCCACTTT
CASSRRGQGNSPLHF
>TRBJ1-5|TRBV5-1|NA|NA
TGCGCCAGCAGCGACGGGACACTGAGCAATCAGCCCCAGCATTTT
CASSDGTLSNQPQHF
>TRBJ2-7|TRBV7-9|NA|NA
TGTGCCAGCAGCTTAGCGCTTGGGGATAGGGTGCAGTACTTC
CASSLALGDRVQYF
>TRBJ2-5|TRBV5-4|TRBD1|NA
TGTGCCAGCAGCTTAGTCATCGGGACAGCCGAAGAGACCCAGTACTTC
CASSLVIGTAEETQYF
>TRBJ2-7|TRBV15|NA|NA
TGTGCCACCAGCAGCGGTGGGACGGCTGGCGAGCAGTACTTC
CATSSGGTAGEQYF
>TRBJ2-1|TRBV18|NA|few
TGTGCCAGCTCACCTCGTCAGGGGAATGAGCAGTTCTTC
CASSPRQGNEQFF
>TRBJ2-3|TRBV14|NA|NA
TGTGCCAGCAGCCAAGATCTCCGGGTCGGGAGCACAGATACGCAGTATTTT
CASSQDLRVGSTDTQYF
>TRBJ2-4|TRBV7-2|NA|NA
TGTGCCAGCAGCTTAGAGGATCGGTTTTTGGCCAAAAACATTCAGTACTTC
CASSLEDRFLAKNIQYF
>TRBJ1-6|TRBV30|NA|NA
TGTGCCTGGAGTGTCTCTCCAGAGGATTCACCCCTCCACTTT
CAWSVSPEDSPLHF
>TRBJ2-3|TRBV6-5|NA|NA
TGTGCCAGCAGTTACTCGGCGACTGCAGATACGCAGTATTTT
CASSYSATADTQYF
>TRBJ1-4|TRBV9|NA|NA
TGTGCCAGCAGCGTAGACGGTTCGTTTAATGAAAAACTGTTTTTT
CASSVDGSFNEKLFF
>TRBJ1-3|TRBV7-9|TRBD1|NA
TGTGCCAGCAGCTTACCGACAGGGGATGGAGGGAGCTCTGGAAACACCATATATTTT
CASSLPTGDGGSSGNTIYF
>TRBJ1-4|TRBV11-2|NA|NA
TGTGCCAGCAGCTTAGGAACCTACAGTGAAAAACTGTTTTTT
CASSLGTYSEKLFF
>TRBJ2-3|TRBV7-6|NA|NA
TGTGCCAGCAGCTTAGGGGCAGGGCTGGATACGCAGTATTTT
CASSLGAGLDTQYF
>TRBJ1-1|TRBV5-1|NA|NA
TGCGCCAGCAGCTTAGACACTGAAGCTTTCTTT
CASSLDTEAFF
>TRBJ1-5|TRBV10-1|NA|NA
TGCGCCAGCAGTGAGGAACATCAGCCCCAGCATTTT
CASSEEHQPQHF
>TRBJ1-1|TRBV14|TRBD1|few
TGTGCCAGCAGCCAAGATCTCAGGGACAGGGTGGCTTTCTTT
CASSQDLRDRVAFF
>TRBJ2-5|TRBV7-2|NA|few
TGTGCCAGCAGCTCCGGAGGGGCCCGGGGGACCCAGTACTTC
CASSSGGARGTQYF
>TRBJ2-3|TRBV18|NA|once
TGTGCCAGCTCACCACTCTTGAAGGGGAACACAGATACGCAGTATTTT
CASSPLLKGNTDTQYF
>TRBJ2-2|TRBV29-1|NA|NA
TGCAGCGTTGGTGCAGCGAACACCGGGGAGCTGTTTTTT
CSVGAANTGELFF
>TRBJ1-4|TRBV7-8|TRBD1|NA
TGTGCCAGCAGCTTAGGAACAGGGGGCGGGGGAGAAAAACTGTTTTTT
CASSLGTGGGGEKLFF
>TRBJ2-2|TRBV19|NA|NA
TGTGCCAGTAGTATAGTAACGCGGGGACTTCCCACCGGGGAGCTGTTTTTT
CASSIVTRGLPTGELFF
>TRBJ1-2|TRBV5-1|NA|NA
TGCGCCAGCAGCTGGTATCCCCAAGAGGAAAAAATCTTC
CASSWYPQEEKIF
>TRBJ2-7|TRBV2|NA|once
TGTGCCAGCAGGTCGACAGCCAACTCCTACGAGCAGTACTTC
CASRSTANSYEQYF
>TRBJ2-1|TRBV15|NA|NA
TGTGCCACCAGCACCGGGGCGGACCCCCTCTACAATGAGCAGTTCTTC
CATSTGADPLYNEQFF
>TRBJ1-2|TRBV7-2|TRBD1|NA
TGTGCCAGCAGCCCATCACGGGACAGGGAGTATGGCTACACCTTC
CASSPSRDREYGYTF
>TRBJ1-2|TRBV2|NA|NA
TGTGCCAGCAAGGGGGAGGGAAATCGCGGCTACACCTTC
CASKGEGNRGYTF
>TRBJ1-2|TRBV4-3|NA|NA
TGCGCCAGCAGCCAACAGTCCCGGGGGATAGCTAACTATGGCTACACCTTC
CASSQQSRGIANYGYTF
>TRBJ2-7|TRBV5-8|NA|few
TGTGCCACCCCCCGAGCTGGAGATAACTACGAGCAGTACTTC
CATPRAGDNYEQYF
>TRBJ1-2|TRBV2|TRBD1|NA
TGTGCCAGCAGTGCGGGGACAGGTACCAGAGGCTACACCTTC
CASSAGTGTRGYTF
>TRBJ1-1|TRBV28|TRBD1|NA
TGTGCCAGCACCGGGCGTGGGGATACTTCAACCGGGACAGGGAACACTGAAGCTTTCTTT
CASTGRGDTSTGTGNTEAFF
>TRBJ2-5|TRBV5-6|NA|NA
TGTGCCAGCAGCTTGGTTGGGGGCCAAGAGACCCAGTACTTC
CASSLVGGQETQYF
>TRBJ2-7|TRBV6-5|NA|NA
TGTGCCAGCAGTTACGACCTATGGGGGGCCTACGAGCAGTACTTC
CASSYDLWGAYEQYF
>TRBJ1-5|TRBV25-1|NA|few
TGTGCCAGCAGTCCAGGTCGGTATAGCAATCAGCCCCAGCATTTT
CASSPGRYSNQPQHF
>TRBJ2-2|TRBV28|NA|few
TGTGCCAGCAGTTTTGACGGGGAGCTGTTTTTT
CASSFDGELFF
>TRBJ2-7|TRBV4-3|NA|NA
TGCGCCAGCAGCCAAGATTTTCGGCAGTCCTACGAGCAGTACTTC
CASSQDFRQSYEQYF
>TRBJ2-3|TRBV30|NA|NA
TGTGCCTGGAGTGTAAGTCCGTCAGATACGCAGTATTTT
CAWSVSPSDTQYF
>TRBJ1-4|TRBV9|TRBD1|NA
TGTGCCAGCAGCCTCACAGGGGTCCCTAATGAAAAACTGTTTTTT
CASSLTGVPNEKLFF
>TRBJ2-6|TRBV21-1|NA|NA
TGTGCCAGCAGCGACGGAAAGTCTGGGGCCAACGTCCTGACTTTC
CASSDGKSGANVLTF
>TRBJ1-2|TRBV4-2|NA|NA
TGTGCCAGCAGCCAAGGCGGCGCAGGTAGCTATGGCTACACCTTC
CASSQGGAGSYGYTF
>TRBJ1-6|TRBV7-6|NA|few
TGTGCCAGCAGCCTCCGCGGACAGAAATCACCCCTCCACTTT
CASSLRGQKSPLHF
>TRBJ1-4|TRBV29-1|NA|NA
TGCAGCGTTCTAGACAGCACCAATGAAAAACTGTTTTTT
CSVLDSTNEKLFF
>TRBJ2-1|TRBV10-2|TRBD1|NA
TGCGCCAGCAGCGGACAGGGAGGTTCCTACAATGAGCAGTTCTTC
CASSGQGGSYNEQFF
>TRBJ1-1|TRBV29-1|NA|NA
TGCAGCGTTGCCAGGACGGTACAGAACACTGAAGCTTTCTTT
CSVARTVQNTEAFF
>TRBJ1-5|TRBV15|NA|NA
TGTGCCACCAGCCGGTTCGACCGGCCCCAGCATTTT
CATSRFDRPQHF
>TRBJ2-7|TRBV19|TRBD1|NA
TGTGCCCAGCCAAATCCCGGGACAGGGTCCTACGAGCAGTACTTC
CAQPNPGTGSYEQYF
>TRBJ2-7|TRBV25-1|NA|NA
TGTGCCAGCAGCTACTTGGAAGACGAGCAGTACTTC
CASSYLEDEQYF